The present TCR beta chain was sequenced within a study of T cells in Graves' hyperthyroidism and ophthalmopathy. Points from the study as a whole: Blood held most thyroid clonotypes expanded above 0.001 frequency. Ophthalmopathy prediction by the model preceded onset by a median roughly 6 months. From stable hyperthyroidism, ophthalmopathy was set apart by a 13 V-J model.

The V gene end was trimmed by 5 bases and the J gene end by 6 bases; junction bases not matched to a gene: 9. The V gene's germline CDR1 is SQVTM and CDR2 ANQGSEA. The CDR3 has 13 residues. Using RNA transcripts as the source, TCR beta CDR3 regions were amplified. The TCR CDR3 first-round RT-PCR relied on the HTBI primer set. A single record per CDR3 protein comes from TCRdb applying MiXCR to the multiplex PCR reads. In the table there are about 660,000 distinct CDR3 sequences, just under 45% of which are singletons. Lactation, pregnancy, other autoimmune disease or uncontrolled infection excluded patients. Notes on this clonotype: Antigen unknown.

Material: peripheral blood or thyroid tissue (not recorded which). The source is an adult man with Graves' disease, either hyperthyroidism or ophthalmopathy (not recorded which). This chain uses TRBV29-1 with TRBJ1-2; 7 bases fit TRBD1. The CDR3 sequence: CSVLTGDGDGYTF. The DNA of the CDR3 is TGCAGCGTTCTTACAGGGGACGGGGATGGCTACACCTTC.